There are a few counts of the clone carrying this TCR beta chain. Its antigen remains unknown. This specimen comes from a study of cytomegalovirus exposure and HLA in healthy donors. Study conclusions and caveats: Both high specificity and high sensitivity reportedly marked the classifier's diagnosis of cytomegalovirus status. Listed as cytomegalovirus-associated were over 150 TCR beta chains. Rarity characterized most TCR sequences, yet some public TCRs appeared in many donors. Specific recognition of CMV antigens was confirmed in vitro for a few chains (all CMV-associated).

The PCR used 60 Vbeta and 13 Jbeta primers. The method was immunoSEQ multiplex PCR; TCRdb's version includes in-frame clones alone and lacks a portion of them. The sample holds around 170,000 clones, 82% seen once. Germline V lookup: CDR1 SGHRS, CDR2 YFSETQ. CDR3 length: 14 amino acids. Trimming took off 0 bases at V and 1 base at J, with 7 bases between the two ends. This TCR was sampled from a man aged 35 to 55 in good health and CMV-seronegative. The sample comprised PBMCs. The V call is TRBV5-1, the J call TRBJ2-5; possible D gene TRBD1, 6 bases. The CDR3 nucleotides are TGCGCCAGCAGCTTGGCCAGGGGCCAAGAGACCCAGTACTTC. Its translation is CASSLARGQETQYF.